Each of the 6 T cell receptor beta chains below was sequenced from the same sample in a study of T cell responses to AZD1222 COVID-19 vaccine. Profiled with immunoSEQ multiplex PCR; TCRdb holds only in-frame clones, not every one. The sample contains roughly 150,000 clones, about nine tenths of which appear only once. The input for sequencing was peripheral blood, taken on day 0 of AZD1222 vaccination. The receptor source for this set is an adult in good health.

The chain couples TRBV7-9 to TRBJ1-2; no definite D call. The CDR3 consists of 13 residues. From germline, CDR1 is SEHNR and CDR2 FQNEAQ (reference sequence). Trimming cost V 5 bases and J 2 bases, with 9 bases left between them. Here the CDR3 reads CASSRAVNYGYTF. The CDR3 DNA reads TGTGCCAGCAGCCGGGCGGTGAACTATGGCTACACCTTC.

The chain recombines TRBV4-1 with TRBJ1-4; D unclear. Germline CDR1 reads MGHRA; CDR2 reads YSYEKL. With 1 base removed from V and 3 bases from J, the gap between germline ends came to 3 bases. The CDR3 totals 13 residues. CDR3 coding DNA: TGCGCCAGCAGCCAAGTCCCTAATGAAAAACTGTTTTTT. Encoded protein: CASSQVPNEKLFF.

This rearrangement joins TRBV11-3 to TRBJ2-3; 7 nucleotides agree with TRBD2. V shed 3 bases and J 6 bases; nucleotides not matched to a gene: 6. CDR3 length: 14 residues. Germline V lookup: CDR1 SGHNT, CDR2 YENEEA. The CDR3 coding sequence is TGTGCCAGCAGCTTTGGGAGGGCCGAGGATACGCAGTATTTT. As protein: CASSFGRAEDTQYF.

This chain's CDR3 is CAWSPQSTGELFF. The CDR3 nucleotides are TGTGCCTGGAGTCCCCAGTCCACCGGGGAGCTGTTTTTT. The chain couples TRBV30 to TRBJ2-2; unclear D gene. Trimming pared 2 bases from V and 4 bases from J, leaving 8 bases between. Germline V gene data show CDR1 as GTSNPN and CDR2 as SVGIG (reference sequence). The length of the CDR3 is 13 residues.

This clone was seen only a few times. The CDR3 loop is CASSSGQGNTEAFF. DNA of the CDR3: TGTGCCAGCAGTTCGGGACAGGGGAACACTGAAGCTTTCTTT. This chain joins TRBV7-2 and TRBJ1-1; 9 bases match TRBD1. J was trimmed by 1 base and V by 6 bases; bases with no gene match: 3. The germline gives CDR1 SGHTA, CDR2 FQGNSA. The CDR3 is 14 residues long. The whole variable domain, remainder taken from reference TRBV7-2 and TRBJ1-1, is GAGVSQSPSNKVTEKGKDVELRCDPISGHTALYWYRQSLGQGLEFLIYFQGNSAPDKSGLPSDRFSAERTGGSVSTLTIQRTQQEDSAVYLCASSSGQGNTEAFFGQGTRLTVV.

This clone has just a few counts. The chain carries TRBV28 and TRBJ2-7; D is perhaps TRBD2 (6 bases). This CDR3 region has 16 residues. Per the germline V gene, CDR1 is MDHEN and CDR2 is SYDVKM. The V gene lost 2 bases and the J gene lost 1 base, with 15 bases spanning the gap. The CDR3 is CASSLGGQAGSYEQYF. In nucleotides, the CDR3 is TGTGCCAGCAGTTTAGGAGGGCAAGCCGGATCCTACGAGCAGTACTTC.